Given below is one T cell receptor (beta chain) in context. Germline CDR1 is SGHAT and CDR2 is FQNNGV. The CDR3 extends over 15 amino acids. Between the trimmed V and J ends, which lost 0 bases and 5 bases, there was a span of 12 bases. This entry belongs to a study of identifying expanded T cells in peripheral blood. During the collection period, no donor immune events like infections were recorded. Using immunoSEQ multiplex PCR, the repertoire was profiled, and TCRdb retains in-frame clones only, with some absent. The table lists 100,000 or so clones, 88% of them singletons, with 4.5% to 6.5% in the top ten.

The chain uses TRBV11-2 and TRBJ2-3; tentatively, D is TRBD2 (6 bases). The TCR sequence derives from a person aged 18 to 70 in good health. What was sequenced was blood. The CDR3 DNA reads TGTGCCAGCAGCTTAGAGGGTCGGGAGCTAGATACGCAGTATTTT. It is translated as CASSLEGRELDTQYF.